This T cell receptor (beta chain) was observed in a study of blood T cell repertoires in COVID-19. Under the authors' procedure: Scientists estimated how many nucleated cells there were by amplifying reference gene primers. This table comes from immunoSEQ multiplex PCR, and its TCRdb copy is limited to in-frame clones, with some not included. V, J and clone size reflect that table, while D and trimming were determined from the DNA. The sample consists of around 250,000 clones, approximately 85% of them appearing once. Germline V gene data show CDR1 as SNHLY and CDR2 as FYNNEI. The CDR3 spans 14 residues. V lost 8 bases and J lost 0, with 14 bases in between.

This sequence joins TRBV2 and TRBJ2-7; a weak D match, TRBD2 (5 bases). Sequenced input: PBMCs or T cells enriched from blood (not recorded which). The receptor comes from a woman aged 45-65 years who had recovered from COVID-19. The CDR3 DNA is TGTGCCAGCCTCGAGCGGTTCAGCTCCTACGAGCAGTACTTC. Amino acids: CASLERFSSYEQYF.